The next 10 T cell receptor beta chains were all read from a single sample in a study of blood T cell repertoires in COVID-19. The method was immunoSEQ multiplex PCR; TCRdb's version includes in-frame clones alone and lacks a portion of them. The table lists under 85,000 clones, about 84% of them singletons. The specimen sequenced was peripheral blood. These receptors originate from a human donor in a cohort sampled during active COVID-19.

The gene calls are TRBV3-1 (or the pseudogene TRBV3-2) and TRBJ2-2; a possible D gene is TRBD2 (5 bases). V gave up 3 bases and J gave up 6 bases, with 14 bases separating them. Germline CDR1 is LGHDT and CDR2 is YNNKEL (reference sequence). The length of the CDR3 is 15 residues. The CDR3 nucleotides are TGTGCCAGCAGCCATCACCGGGCGGGCGCCGGGGAGCTGTTTTTT. This codes for CASSHHRAGAGELFF.

The chain joins TRBV9 to TRBJ2-3; D is possibly TRBD2 (6 bases). Germline CDR1 and CDR2: SGDLS and YYNGEE. V was clipped by 4 bases and J by 3 bases, with 18 bases between them. The CDR3 has 16 residues. The CDR3 DNA reads as TGTGCCAGCAGCACCTCCTGGACGGGGGAAACAGATACGCAGTATTTT. The encoded protein is CASSTSWTGETDTQYF.

This clone was recorded only once. This chain joins TRBV5-1 and TRBJ1-2, with 8 bases that match TRBD1. Trimming took 4 bases from V and 4 from J; bases not matched to a gene: 9. The V gene's germline CDR1 is SGHRS and CDR2 YFSETQ. This CDR3 is 15 amino acids long. The CDR3 sequence is CASSRDRGPSYGYTF. The DNA of the CDR3 is TGCGCCAGCAGCCGTGACAGGGGTCCGTCCTATGGCTACACCTTC.

The chain employs TRBV3-1 (or the pseudogene TRBV3-2) and TRBJ1-2, with D tentatively TRBD1 (5 bases). CDR1 is LGHDT, CDR2 YNNKEL, per germline (reference sequence). The CDR3 has 12 amino acids. The ends were cut back, 3 bases at V and 7 bases at J, with 9 bases in the middle. This chain's CDR3 is CASSHLDSGYTF. As DNA, the CDR3 is TGTGCCAGCAGCCACCTCGACAGTGGCTACACCTTC.

This clone appeared a single time. CDR3 residues: CASSDRQGFRGYTF. CDR3 bases: TGTGCCAGCAGCGACAGACAGGGATTTCGTGGCTACACCTTC. The V call is TRBV5-5, the J call TRBJ1-2; 7 bases match TRBD1. Per the germline V gene, CDR1 is SGHKS and CDR2 is YYEKEE (reference sequence). The CDR3 has 14 amino acids. J lost 7 bases, V lost 4 bases, and 10 bases had no gene match.

This rearrangement joins TRBV5-1 to TRBJ1-2; D is ambiguous. CDR3 length: 13 residues. Germline V CDR1 and CDR2: SGHRS, YFSETQ. The ends were cut back, 9 bases at V and 4 bases at J, with 16 bases in the middle. CDR3 bases: TGCGCCACCGCCCCGGAAGGCGGCTATGGCTACACCTTC. Its protein product is CATAPEGGYGYTF. The full variable domain, with the rest looked up from reference TRBV5-1 and TRBJ1-2, is KAGVTQTPRYLIKTRGQQVTLSCSPISGHRSVSWYQQTPGQGLQFLFEYFSETQRNKGNFPGRFSGRQFSNSRSEMNVSTLELGDSALYLCATAPEGGYGYTFGSGTRLTVV.

The chain recombines TRBV11-2 with TRBJ1-1; TRBD1 is a possible D gene (5 bases). In germline, CDR1 is SGHAT, CDR2 FQNNGV. The CDR3 length is 15 residues. Trimming took off 0 bases at V and 1 base at J, with 9 bases between the two ends. The CDR3 loop is CASSLDGGGNTEAFF. Written as DNA, the CDR3 is TGTGCCAGCAGCTTAGACGGCGGGGGGAACACTGAAGCTTTCTTT.

This clone was found a few times. The rearrangement joins TRBV5-6 to TRBJ1-2, with 7 bases fitting TRBD1. J was trimmed by 5 bases and V by 4 bases; bases with no gene match: 5. Germline values: CDR1 SGHDT, CDR2 YYEEEE. This CDR3 is built from 13 residues. The CDR3 DNA is TGTGCCAGCAGCCGTGACAGGGTTTATGGCTACACCTTC. It specifies CASSRDRVYGYTF.

The chain uses TRBV3-1 (or the pseudogene TRBV3-2) and TRBJ2-2, with 12 bases lining up with TRBD2. Germline CDR1 and CDR2: LGHDT and YNNKEL (reference sequence). CDR3 length: 16 amino acids. V shed 3 bases, J shed 6 bases, and the junction held 5 bases outside the gene matches. As DNA, the CDR3 is TGTGCCAGCAGCCAGGCTAGCGGGGGGGCCGCCGGGGAGCTGTTTTTT. It yields the protein CASSQASGGAAGELFF.

This clone was detected only a few times. The chain links TRBV6-2 or TRBV6-3 to TRBJ1-1; 10 bases align to TRBD1. Germline values: CDR1 MNHEY, CDR2 SVGEGT. The trim removed 5 bases at V and 4 bases at J, leaving 10 bases unmatched. CDR3 length equals 16 residues. Written as DNA, the CDR3 is TGTGCCAGCAGTACCCGACAGGGGGCCAGAATCACTGAAGCTTTCTTT. This codes for CASSTRQGARITEAFF.